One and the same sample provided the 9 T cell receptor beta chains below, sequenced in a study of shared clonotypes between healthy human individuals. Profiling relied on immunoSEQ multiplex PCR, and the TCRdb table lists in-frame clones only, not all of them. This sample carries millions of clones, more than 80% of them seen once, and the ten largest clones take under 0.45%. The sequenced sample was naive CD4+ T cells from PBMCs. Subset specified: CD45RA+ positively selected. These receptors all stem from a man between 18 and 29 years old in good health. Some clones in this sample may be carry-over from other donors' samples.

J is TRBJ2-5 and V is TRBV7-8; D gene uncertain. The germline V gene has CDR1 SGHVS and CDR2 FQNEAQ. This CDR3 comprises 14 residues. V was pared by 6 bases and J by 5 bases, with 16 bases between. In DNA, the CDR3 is TGTGCCAGCAGTTACCGTGGTCCGGCGGAGACCCAGTACTTC. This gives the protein CASSYRGPAETQYF.

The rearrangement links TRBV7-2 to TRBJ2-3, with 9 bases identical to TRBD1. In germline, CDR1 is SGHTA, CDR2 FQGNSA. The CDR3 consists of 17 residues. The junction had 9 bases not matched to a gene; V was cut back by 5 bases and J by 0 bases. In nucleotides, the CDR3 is TGTGCCAGCAGCCCCCCGAAGGGACAGGGAAGCACAGATACGCAGTATTTT. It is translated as CASSPPKGQGSTDTQYF.

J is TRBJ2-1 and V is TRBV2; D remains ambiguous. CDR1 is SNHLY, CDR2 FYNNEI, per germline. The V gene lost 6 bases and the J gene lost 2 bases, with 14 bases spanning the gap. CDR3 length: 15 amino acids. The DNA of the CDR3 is TGTGCCAGCAGCGCTAACACCCCCACCTACAATGAGCAGTTCTTC. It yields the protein CASSANTPTYNEQFF.

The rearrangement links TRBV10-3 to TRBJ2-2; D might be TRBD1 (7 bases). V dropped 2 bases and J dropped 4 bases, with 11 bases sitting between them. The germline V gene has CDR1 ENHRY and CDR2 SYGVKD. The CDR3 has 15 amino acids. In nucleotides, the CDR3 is TGTGCCATCAGTGAGCAGGGGGGCCGCACCGGGGAGCTGTTTTTT. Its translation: CAISEQGGRTGELFF.

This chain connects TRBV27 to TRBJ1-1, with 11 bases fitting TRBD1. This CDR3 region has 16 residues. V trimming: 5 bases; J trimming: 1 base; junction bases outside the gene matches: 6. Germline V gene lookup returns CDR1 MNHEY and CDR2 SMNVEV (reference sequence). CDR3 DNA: TGTGCCAGCAGTCCCCGGGACAGGGGGGAGAACACTGAAGCTTTCTTT. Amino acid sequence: CASSPRDRGENTEAFF.

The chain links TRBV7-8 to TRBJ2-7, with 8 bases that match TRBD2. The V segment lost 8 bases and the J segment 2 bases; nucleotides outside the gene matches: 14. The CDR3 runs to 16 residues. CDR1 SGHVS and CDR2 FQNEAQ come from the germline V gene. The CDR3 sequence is CASGWGGTRTTYEQYF. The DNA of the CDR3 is TGTGCCAGCGGGTGGGGAGGGACTAGGACAACCTACGAGCAGTACTTC.

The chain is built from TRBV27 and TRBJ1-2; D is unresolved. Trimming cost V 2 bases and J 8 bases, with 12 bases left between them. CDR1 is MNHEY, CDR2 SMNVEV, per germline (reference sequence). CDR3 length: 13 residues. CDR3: CASSLEGMYGYTF. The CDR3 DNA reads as TGTGCCAGCAGTTTAGAGGGCATGTACGGCTACACCTTC.

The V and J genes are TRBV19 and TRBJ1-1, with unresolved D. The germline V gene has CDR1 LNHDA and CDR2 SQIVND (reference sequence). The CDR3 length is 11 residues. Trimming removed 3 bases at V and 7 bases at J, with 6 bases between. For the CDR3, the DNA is TGTGCCAGTAGTATGGCAGGTGAAGCTTTCTTT. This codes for CASSMAGEAFF.

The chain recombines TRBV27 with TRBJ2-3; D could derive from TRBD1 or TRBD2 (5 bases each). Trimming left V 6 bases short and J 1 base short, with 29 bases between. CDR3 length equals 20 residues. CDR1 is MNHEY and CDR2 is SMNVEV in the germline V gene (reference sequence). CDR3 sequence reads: CASRGVIAPRLGVGTDTQYF. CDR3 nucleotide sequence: TGTGCCAGCAGGGGGGTGATAGCACCCCGGCTCGGGGTGGGCACAGATACGCAGTATTTT.